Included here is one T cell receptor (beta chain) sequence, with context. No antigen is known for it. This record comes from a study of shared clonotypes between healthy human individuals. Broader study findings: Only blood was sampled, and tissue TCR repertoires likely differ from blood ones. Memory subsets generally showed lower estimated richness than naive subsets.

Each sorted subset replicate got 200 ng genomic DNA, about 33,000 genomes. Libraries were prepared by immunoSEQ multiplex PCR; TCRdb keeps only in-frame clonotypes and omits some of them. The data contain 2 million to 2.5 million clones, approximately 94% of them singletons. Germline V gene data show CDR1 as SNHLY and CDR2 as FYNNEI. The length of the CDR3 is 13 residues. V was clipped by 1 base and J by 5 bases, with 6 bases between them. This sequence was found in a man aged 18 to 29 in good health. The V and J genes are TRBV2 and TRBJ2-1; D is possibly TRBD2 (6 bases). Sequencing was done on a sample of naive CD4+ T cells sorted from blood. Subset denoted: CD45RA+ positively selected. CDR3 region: CASSEGTNNEQFF. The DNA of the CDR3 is TGTGCCAGCAGTGAAGGGACTAACAATGAGCAGTTCTTC. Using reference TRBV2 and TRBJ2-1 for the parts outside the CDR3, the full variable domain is EPEVTQTPSHQVTQMGQEVILRCVPISNHLYFYWYRQILGQKVEFLVSFYNNEISEKSEIFDDQFSVERPDGSNFTLKIRSTKLEDSAMYFCASSEGTNNEQFFGPGTRLTVL.